These 8 T cell receptor beta chains were all obtained from the same sample, sequenced in a study of PD-L1 blockade in urothelial cancer. Clones were read by immunoSEQ multiplex PCR, and TCRdb kept only the in-frame ones, dropping some. The sample lists 130,000 or so clones, less than 85% occurring once. Documented time point: pretreatment peripheral blood. The sequencing used PBMCs, collected around atezolizumab (anti-PD-L1) treatment. These receptors came from a man in his fifties with urothelial cancer.

The chain couples TRBV6-6 to TRBJ1-6; D not certain. Trimming stripped 2 bases from V and 9 bases from J, with 17 bases between. The CDR3 loop spans 16 amino acids. Germline CDR1 reads MNHNY; CDR2 reads SVGAGI (reference sequence). The CDR3 here is CASSYPSIAGGSPLHF. Written as DNA, the CDR3 is TGTGCCAGCAGTTACCCTTCCATAGCGGGAGGTTCACCCCTCCACTTT.

This clone was counted between two and nine times. This chain links TRBV10-2 with TRBJ2-1; 10 nucleotides align to TRBD2. The V gene's germline CDR1 is WSHSY and CDR2 SAAADI. The CDR3 has 15 residues. Germline trimming cut 5 bases from V and 2 bases from J; bases unmatched to any gene: 3. The CDR3 bases are TGCGCCAGCAGTCGGACTAGCGGCCCCTACAATGAGCAGTTCTTC. As protein: CASSRTSGPYNEQFF.

The J gene is TRBJ2-5, the V gene TRBV5-1, with 11 nucleotides matching TRBD2. The CDR3 runs 16 residues. Trimming at V came to 0 bases and at J to 2 bases, leaving 3 bases not matched to a gene. CDR1 and CDR2 from the germline V gene are SGHRS and YFSETQ. CDR3 region: CASSLVAGGGQETQYF. The CDR3 bases are TGCGCCAGCAGCTTGGTAGCGGGAGGGGGACAAGAGACCCAGTACTTC.

This chain connects TRBV6-1 to TRBJ2-1; 12 bases match TRBD2. Germline lookup yields CDR1 MNHNS and CDR2 SASEGT. The CDR3 runs to 15 residues. V gave up 7 bases and J gave up 6 bases; unmatched junction bases: 7. The CDR3 DNA sequence: TGTGCCAGCACCCTACTAGCGGGGGGCACCAATGAGCAGTTCTTC. Protein: CASTLLAGGTNEQFF.

The rearrangement joins TRBV14 to TRBJ2-3; 9 nucleotides agree with TRBD2. The germline V gene has CDR1 SGHDN and CDR2 FVKESK. V dropped 5 bases and J dropped 0; count of bases not matched to a gene: 15. The CDR3 is 19 residues long. The CDR3 DNA follows: TGTGCCAGCAGCTCCTCAAGACGACTAGCGGTAGACAGCACAGATACGCAGTATTTT. It is translated as CASSSSRRLAVDSTDTQYF.

J is TRBJ2-7 and V is TRBV10-3; D remains ambiguous. Germline CDR1 and CDR2: ENHRY and SYGVKD. V was trimmed by 3 bases and J by 4 bases, leaving 4 bases between them. This CDR3 has 11 amino acids. CDR3 nucleotides: TGTGCCATCAGTGAACAATACGAGCAGTACTTC. Translated, it gives CAISEQYEQYF.

This clone has a single count. V usage is TRBV15 and J usage is TRBJ2-1; 9 bases align to TRBD2. This CDR3 is built from 14 residues. Losses at the gene ends were 3 bases for V and 8 bases for J; bases not matched to a gene: 5. Germline V gene lookup returns CDR1 LNHNV and CDR2 YYDKDF (reference sequence). CDR3 sequence: CATSSGGLAYEQFF. The CDR3 nucleotides are TGTGCCACCAGCAGTGGGGGACTAGCCTATGAGCAGTTCTTC. Full variable domain (missing parts from reference TRBV15 and TRBJ2-1): DAMVIQNPRYQVTQFGKPVTLSCSQTLNHNVMYWYQQKSSQAPKLLFHYYDKDFNNEADTPDNFQSRRPNTSFCFLDIRSPGLGDTAMYLCATSSGGLAYEQFFGPGTRLTVL.

The V and J genes are TRBV9 and TRBJ2-2; D is possibly TRBD1 (6 bases). V shed 2 bases and J shed 4 bases, with 9 bases lying between them. CDR1 is SGDLS and CDR2 is YYNGEE in the germline V gene. The CDR3 totals 14 residues. CDR3 sequence reads: CASSVGHTTGELFF. The CDR3 DNA reads as TGTGCCAGCAGCGTGGGACATACCACCGGGGAGCTGTTTTTT.